The 27 T cell receptor beta chains below were found in one sample sequenced in a study of T cells after somatic rescue of genetic block. Profiling relied on immunoSEQ multiplex PCR, and the TCRdb table lists in-frame clones only, not all of them. This table holds approximately 78,000 clones, approximately 91% found once. The sample consisted of peripheral blood mononuclear cells (PBMCs). The receptors come from a man between 25 and 39 years old.

The chain is built from TRBV10-2 and TRBJ1-2; D possibly corresponds to TRBD1 (5 bases). V shed 3 bases and J shed 0 bases, with 5 bases lying between them. The CDR3 has 13 amino acids. CDR1 and CDR2 from the germline V gene are WSHSY and SAAADI. Here the CDR3 DNA reads TGCGCCAGCAGTGAAGGGGCTAACTATGGCTACACCTTC. This gives the protein CASSEGANYGYTF.

V is TRBV9 and J is TRBJ1-5; D is uncertain. The CDR3 length is 13 residues. Trimming pared 4 bases from V and 7 bases from J, leaving 12 bases between. CDR1 and CDR2 from the germline V gene are SGDLS and YYNGEE. CDR3 nucleotides: TGTGCCAGCAGCCCCTCCCCTGGCCAGCCCCAGCATTTT. It translates to CASSPSPGQPQHF. The full variable domain, rest sourced from reference TRBV9 and TRBJ1-5, is DSGVTQTPKHLITATGQRVTLRCSPRSGDLSVYWYQQSLDQGLQFLIQYYNGEERAKGNILERFSAQQFPDLHSELNLSSLELGDSALYFCASSPSPGQPQHFGDGTRLSIL.

The chain couples TRBV4-1 to TRBJ1-1; D uncertain. V lost 1 base and J lost 0, with 9 bases in between. This CDR3 contains 15 residues. The germline V gene encodes CDR1 MGHRA and CDR2 YSYEKL. The CDR3 protein is CASSQVTNMNTEAFF. Here the CDR3 DNA reads TGCGCCAGCAGCCAAGTGACAAACATGAACACTGAAGCTTTCTTT.

The chain carries TRBV7-9 and TRBJ2-3; 9 nucleotides agree with TRBD1. Trimming at V came to 5 bases and at J to 0 bases, leaving 6 bases not matched to a gene. The CDR3 extends over 16 amino acids. In germline, CDR1 is SEHNR, CDR2 FQNEAQ (reference sequence). CDR3 sequence (DNA): TGTGCCAGCAGCACCCTGGACAGGGGAAGCACAGATACGCAGTATTTT. This encodes CASSTLDRGSTDTQYF.

The sample holds one count of this clone. V gene TRBV4-1 combines with J gene TRBJ2-2; D unclear. This CDR3 is built from 13 residues. The V end lost 2 bases, the J end lost 4 bases, and 5 bases lay between the germline ends. CDR1 is MGHRA, CDR2 YSYEKL, per germline. The CDR3 spells CASSQRITGELFF. The CDR3 DNA reads as TGCGCCAGCAGCCAAAGGATCACCGGGGAGCTGTTTTTT.

V is TRBV7-6 and J is TRBJ2-2; a possible D gene is TRBD2 (5 bases). Trimming left V 5 bases short and J 7 bases short, with 8 bases between. CDR3 length: 12 residues. CDR1 is SGHVS and CDR2 is FNYEAQ in the germline V gene. CDR3 nucleotide sequence: TGTGCCAGCAGCCCGAGGGTCGGGGAGCTGTTTTTT. It translates to CASSPRVGELFF.

The V call is TRBV5-1, the J call TRBJ2-7, with a tentative D call TRBD2 (5 bases). Germline CDR1 and CDR2: SGHRS and YFSETQ. The CDR3 has 15 amino acids. V was clipped by 5 bases and J by 2 bases, with 17 bases between them. The CDR3 sequence: CASREALRDTYEQYF. The CDR3 DNA is TGCGCCAGCAGGGAGGCCCTACGCGATACCTACGAGCAGTACTTC.

This chain uses TRBV7-9 with TRBJ2-2, with D unresolved. The germline CDR1 and CDR2 sequences are SEHNR and FQNEAQ (reference sequence). CDR3 size: 14 residues. The germline V and J ends were trimmed by 1 base and 5 bases, with 8 bases remaining between them. The CDR3 reads CASSLGHGTGELFF. CDR3 DNA: TGTGCCAGCAGCTTAGGGCACGGAACCGGGGAGCTGTTTTTT. The entire variable domain, with the rest obtained from reference TRBV7-9 and TRBJ2-2, is as follows: DTGVSQNPRHKITKRGQNVTFRCDPISEHNRLYWYRQTLGQGPEFLTYFQNEAQLEKSRLLSDRFSAERPKGSFSTLEIQRTEQGDSAMYLCASSLGHGTGELFFGEGSRLTVL.

V is TRBV30 and J is TRBJ2-1; D unclear. Per the germline V gene, CDR1 is GTSNPN and CDR2 is SVGIG (reference sequence). The CDR3 loop spans 12 amino acids. Deletions cut 3 bases from V and 3 bases from J, with 6 bases between. The CDR3, as DNA: TGTGCCTGGAGGGGGTTCTACAATGAGCAGTTCTTC. This sequence encodes CAWRGFYNEQFF.

The chain recombines TRBV5-1 with TRBJ2-2; 7 bases are shared with TRBD1. V was clipped by 7 bases and J by 4 bases; unmatched bases: 4. The V gene's germline CDR1 is SGHRS and CDR2 YFSETQ. The CDR3 is made up of 13 amino acids. DNA for the CDR3: TGCGCCAGCCGTAGGGGGCCCACCGGGGAGCTGTTTTTT. Its protein is CASRRGPTGELFF.

The chain is built from TRBV5-6 and TRBJ1-4; D unresolved. Deletions cut 0 bases from V and 5 bases from J, with 8 bases between. Germline V gene sequence: CDR1 SGHDT, CDR2 YYEEEE. This CDR3 has 14 residues. CDR3 in DNA: TGTGCCAGCAGCTTGGGACGGAAGAATGAAAAACTGTTTTTT. Translated: CASSLGRKNEKLFF.

The genes are TRBV4-1 and TRBJ2-1, with D possibly TRBD2 on 5 matching bases. Germline V CDR1 and CDR2: MGHRA, YSYEKL. This CDR3 comprises 17 residues. Deletions cut 4 bases from V and 0 bases from J, with 16 bases between. This CDR3 is CASSRIVRRVSYNEQFF. CDR3 DNA sequence: TGCGCCAGCAGCCGAATAGTGCGGCGGGTCTCCTACAATGAGCAGTTCTTC.

The rearrangement joins TRBV19 to TRBJ2-5; perhaps D is TRBD1 or TRBD2 (5 bases each). V was cut by 5 bases and J by 2 bases, with 6 bases left in between. The CDR3 consists of 12 residues. CDR1 is LNHDA and CDR2 is SQIVND in the germline V gene (reference sequence). The CDR3 DNA reads as TGTGCCAGTAGTGGGACGCAAGAGACCCAGTACTTC. Translated, it gives CASSGTQETQYF.

The chain couples TRBV7-2 to TRBJ2-4, with a weak D call TRBD2 (5 bases). The CDR3 has 14 residues. Trimming shortened V by 2 bases and J by 7 bases, and 12 bases separated the two germline ends. CDR1 SGHTA and CDR2 FQGNSA come from the germline V gene. Here the CDR3 reads CASSLNRGLNIQYF. The CDR3 DNA reads as TGTGCCAGCAGCTTAAACCGGGGATTGAACATTCAGTACTTC.

The chain's CDR3 is CASSSRRQGTTWEQYF. In DNA, the CDR3 is TGTGCCAGCAGTAGCCGCCGACAGGGGACTACGTGGGAGCAGTACTTC. This chain uses TRBV5-6 with TRBJ2-7; D possibly corresponds to TRBD1 (8 bases). CDR1 and CDR2 from the germline V gene are SGHDT and YYEEEE. CDR3 length: 16 amino acids. The germline V and J ends were trimmed by 5 bases and 7 bases, with 25 bases remaining between them. Complete variable domain (other parts from reference TRBV5-6 and TRBJ2-7): DAGVTQSPTHLIKTRGQQVTLRCSPKSGHDTVSWYQQALGQGPQFIFQYYEEEERQRGNFPDRFSGHQFPNYSSELNVNALLLGDSALYLCASSSRRQGTTWEQYFGPGTRLTVT.

The J gene is TRBJ2-1, the V gene TRBV7-2, with D possibly matching TRBD2 (7 bases). The V and J ends lost 5 bases and 2 bases respectively, with 16 bases between them. The CDR3 totals 16 residues. The V gene's germline CDR1 is SGHTA and CDR2 FQGNSA. DNA for the CDR3: TGTGCCAGCAGCCCACTAGCGCCAGGGGCCTACAATGAGCAGTTCTTC. Translation gives CASSPLAPGAYNEQFF.

This chain joins TRBV4-1 and TRBJ2-2; possibly TRBD1 for D (6 bases). In germline, CDR1 is MGHRA, CDR2 YSYEKL. The CDR3 length is 15 residues. V shed 1 base and J shed 6 bases, with 12 bases lying between them. CDR3 nucleotide sequence: TGCGCCAGCAGCCAAGTATTAGGGGGTCCCGGGGAGCTGTTTTTT. It codes for CASSQVLGGPGELFF.

With respect to this clone: A read error may account for a junction end that differs from germline. Other DNA sequences in this specimen translate into the identical CDR3. The rearrangement links TRBV6-1 to TRBJ1-1; D call uncertain. Germline V gives CDR1 MNHNS, CDR2 SASEGT. CDR3 length: 12 residues. The CDR3 is CASSEARPHTWF. CDR3 sequence (DNA): TGTGCCAGCAGTGAAGCGCGTCCCCATACGTGGTTT.

The chain combines TRBV27 with TRBJ2-2; no definite D call. V was cut by 5 bases and J by 2 bases, with 6 bases left in between. The germline CDR1 and CDR2 sequences are MNHEY and SMNVEV (reference sequence). CDR3 length: 13 amino acids. CDR3 region: CASSRQNTGELFF. In DNA form, the CDR3 reads TGTGCCAGCAGTCGACAAAACACCGGGGAGCTGTTTTTT.

The genes are TRBV18 and TRBJ2-1, with no clear D. Germline values: CDR1 KGHSH, CDR2 LQKENI. The V and J ends lost 4 bases and 12 bases respectively, with 16 bases between them. The CDR3 is 13 residues long. The chain's CDR3 is CASSLFGRDGQFF. CDR3 bases: TGTGCCAGCTCACTGTTCGGTCGAGACGGGCAGTTCTTC.

This clone was recorded only once. The chain carries TRBV5-6 and TRBJ2-4; unclear D gene. The length of the CDR3 is 14 residues. Per the germline V gene, CDR1 is SGHDT and CDR2 is YYEEEE. The germline V and J ends were trimmed by 1 base and 2 bases, with 7 bases remaining between them. In nucleotides, the CDR3 is TGTGCCAGCAGCTTGAGTGGGTCCAAAAACATTCAGTACTTC. This encodes CASSLSGSKNIQYF.

V is TRBV2 and J is TRBJ1-4; D not certain. Trimming shortened V by 3 bases and J by 6 bases, and 8 bases separated the two germline ends. In germline, CDR1 is SNHLY, CDR2 FYNNEI. The CDR3 sequence is 13 residues long. For the CDR3, the DNA is TGTGCCAGCAGTGACAAGCGATATGAAAAACTGTTTTTT. Translating gives CASSDKRYEKLFF. Full variable domain (missing parts from reference TRBV2 and TRBJ1-4): EPEVTQTPSHQVTQMGQEVILRCVPISNHLYFYWYRQILGQKVEFLVSFYNNEISEKSEIFDDQFSVERPDGSNFTLKIRSTKLEDSAMYFCASSDKRYEKLFFGSGTQLSVL.

The CDR3 here is CASTQTRDRGSNEQFF. CDR3 nucleotide sequence: TGTGCCAGCACCCAGACCCGGGACAGGGGTTCCAATGAGCAGTTCTTC. This chain connects TRBV11-2 to TRBJ2-1, with 10 bases identical to TRBD1. The V gene's germline CDR1 is SGHAT and CDR2 FQNNGV. With V trimmed by 7 bases and J by 6 bases, 12 bases remained unmatched. CDR3 length equals 16 residues.

V is TRBV7-9 and J is TRBJ1-3; 7 nucleotides align to TRBD1. V lost 4 bases to trimming and J lost 4 bases; unmatched junction nucleotides: 4. Germline CDR1 is SEHNR and CDR2 is FQNEAQ (reference sequence). This CDR3 is 14 amino acids long. The CDR3 DNA is TGTGCCAGCAGCTCGACAGGGAAAGGAAACACCATATATTTT. This gives the protein CASSSTGKGNTIYF. The variable domain in full, with the rest retrieved from reference TRBV7-9 and TRBJ1-3, is DTGVSQNPRHKITKRGQNVTFRCDPISEHNRLYWYRQTLGQGPEFLTYFQNEAQLEKSRLLSDRFSAERPKGSFSTLEIQRTEQGDSAMYLCASSSTGKGNTIYFGEGSWLTVV.

The CDR3 is CASSLVSGLQETQYF. The CDR3 coding sequence is TGTGCCAGCAGCTTGGTATCTGGCCTCCAAGAGACCCAGTACTTC. This rearrangement joins TRBV5-4 to TRBJ2-5, with D uncertain. The CDR3 extends over 15 amino acids. V was clipped by 0 bases and J by 1 base, with 10 bases between them. The germline gives CDR1 SGHNT, CDR2 YYREEE (reference sequence).

The chain recombines TRBV28 with TRBJ1-1; D is possibly TRBD1 (5 bases). This CDR3 comprises 15 residues. Germline loops: CDR1 MDHEN, CDR2 SYDVKM. V dropped 4 bases and J dropped 2 bases, with 14 bases sitting between them. The CDR3, as DNA: TGTGCCAGCAGTTCAGCCGGGACTGATAACACTGAAGCTTTCTTT. Protein product: CASSSAGTDNTEAFF.

This sequence joins TRBV14 and TRBJ2-6; tentatively, D is TRBD1 (6 bases). Germline V gene data show CDR1 as SGHDN and CDR2 as FVKESK. Trimming shortened V by 1 base and J by 0 bases, and 10 bases separated the two germline ends. The CDR3 sequence is 17 residues long. The CDR3 reads CASSQGGHSSGANVLTF. As DNA, the CDR3 is TGTGCCAGCAGCCAAGGGGGACATAGCTCTGGGGCCAACGTCCTGACTTTC.